The 7 T cell receptor beta chains below come from one sample, sequenced in a study of T cells in Graves' hyperthyroidism and ophthalmopathy. RNA transcripts were the template for amplifying TCR beta CDR3 regions. During a first-round RT-PCR of the TCR CDR3, the HTBI primer set was used. TCRdb used MiXCR to reprocess the multiplex PCR reads, holding one entry per CDR3 protein. In the table there are about 250,000 distinct CDR3 sequences, roughly 15% of which are singletons. Sequenced sample: blood. The source is a woman aged 45-59 years with Graves' hyperthyroidism that later progressed to Graves' ophthalmopathy.

The rearrangement links TRBV20-1 to TRBJ2-1; possibly TRBD1 for D (6 bases). The V end was cut by 6 bases, the J end by 16 bases, with 19 bases between. This CDR3 region has 11 residues. Germline values: CDR1 DFQATT, CDR2 SNEGSKA (reference sequence). In nucleotides, the CDR3 is TGCAGTGCGCCATTGGGACAATTAAACTTCTTC. It encodes CSAPLGQLNFF.

The chain couples TRBV3-1 to TRBJ2-3; 8 bases agree with TRBD2. This CDR3 comprises 15 residues. The V segment lost 1 base and the J segment 1 base; nucleotides outside the gene matches: 1. Germline CDR1 LGHDT, CDR2 YNNKEL (reference sequence). The CDR3 is CASSQVLAGTDTQYF. As DNA, the CDR3 is TGTGCCAGCAGCCAAGTACTAGCGGGCACAGATACGCAGTATTTT.

This clonotype was seen many times. The rearrangement uses TRBV10-3 and TRBJ2-7; 7 bases align to TRBD1. This CDR3 has 12 residues. Trimming cost V 8 bases and J 7 bases; bases outside gene matches: 8. Germline V CDR1 and CDR2: ENHRY, SYGVKD. As DNA, the CDR3 is TGTGCCATCGATGAGGGGGCGGGTGAGCAGTACTTC. It is translated as CAIDEGAGEQYF.

This clonotype was recorded many times. The chain couples TRBV28 to TRBJ2-2, with TRBD1 matching over 7 bases. The CDR3 length is 15 residues. After removal of 6 bases from V and 5 bases from J, the junction contained 9 bases not matched to a gene. Germline-derived CDR1 and CDR2 are MDHEN and SYDVKM. CDR3 sequence (DNA): TGTGCCAGCAGCCCCCCTCCGACAGGGACCGGGGAGCTGTTTTTT. Its protein is CASSPPPTGTGELFF.

This clonotype was recorded at least ten times. This chain uses TRBV7-8 with TRBJ2-7; possibly TRBD1 for D (6 bases). Germline assignment: CDR1 SGHVS and CDR2 FQNEAQ. V was pared by 5 bases and J by 4 bases, with 12 bases between. The CDR3 is 13 residues long. CDR3: CASSGRTDYEQYF. The CDR3 DNA sequence: TGTGCCAGCAGCGGCCGGACAGATTACGAGCAGTACTTC.

This clonotype was picked up many times. V gene TRBV2 combines with J gene TRBJ1-5; D remains unclear. Trimming removed 3 bases at V and 4 bases at J, with 7 bases between. This CDR3 spans 13 amino acids. CDR1 and CDR2 from the germline V gene are SNHLY and FYNNEI. CDR3 loop: CASSDSGNQPQHF. The CDR3 nucleotides read TGTGCCAGCAGTGATTCGGGGAATCAGCCCCAGCATTTT.

The chain couples TRBV7-9 to TRBJ2-3; the match to TRBD1 covers 8 bases. CDR3 length: 15 residues. The ends lost 1 base at V and 6 bases at J; junction bases unmatched: 6. Germline CDR1 and CDR2: SEHNR and FQNEAQ (reference sequence). The CDR3 DNA reads TGTGCCAGCAGCTTAGGGCAGGGGGCGCCTGATACGCAGTATTTT. It specifies CASSLGQGAPDTQYF.